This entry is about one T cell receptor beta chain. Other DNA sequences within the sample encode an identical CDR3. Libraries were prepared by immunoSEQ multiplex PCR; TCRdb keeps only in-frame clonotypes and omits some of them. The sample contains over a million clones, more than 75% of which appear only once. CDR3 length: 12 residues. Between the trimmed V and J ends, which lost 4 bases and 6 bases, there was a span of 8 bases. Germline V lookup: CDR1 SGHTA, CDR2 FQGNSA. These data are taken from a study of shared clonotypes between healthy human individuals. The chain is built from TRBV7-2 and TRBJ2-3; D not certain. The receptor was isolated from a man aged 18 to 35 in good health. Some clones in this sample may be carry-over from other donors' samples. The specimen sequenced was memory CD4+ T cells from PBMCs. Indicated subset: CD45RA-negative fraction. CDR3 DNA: TGTGCCAGCAGCTCTAGGGTTGATACGCAGTATTTT. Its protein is CASSSRVDTQYF.